Shown below are 8 T cell receptor beta chains from a single sample sequenced in a study of tumor-infiltrating lymphocytes in primary liver carcinoma. Co-extraction of RNA and DNA was performed on about 20-32 mg of unsorted bulk tissue. The input was around 530 ng total RNA; TCR beta cDNA was made from it with a constant-region primer. Three-round nested multiplex PCR performed with slightly modified ARM-PCR produced the TCR beta libraries. PCR rounds one and two used TRBV1-TRBV30 forward primers with a C-beta reverse primer for about 9 cycles each. Via MiXCR, TCRdb re-called the multiplex PCR reads, giving one row per CDR3 protein. The sample contains 99,000 or so distinct CDR3 sequences, roughly 80% of which appear only once. The sequenced sample was liver tumor tissue from sampling region 3. Subset meaning: tumor region T3, left-lateral pole. These receptors came from a man between 35 and 55 years old with primary liver carcinoma and hepatitis B virus infection.

The chain links TRBV11-3 to TRBJ2-1, with D perhaps TRBD2 (6 bases). V was clipped by 8 bases and J by 11 bases, with 22 bases between them. CDR1 is SGHNT and CDR2 is YENEEA in the germline V gene. This CDR3 region has 14 residues. CDR3 in DNA: TGTGCCAGCGCCTTGACTAGTATTATCGATAAGCAGTTCTTC. Translating gives CASALTSIIDKQFF. The complete variable domain, with remaining parts taken from reference TRBV11-3 and TRBJ2-1, reads EAGVVQSPRYKIIEKKQPVAFWCNPISGHNTLYWYLQNLGQGPELLIRYENEEAVDDSQLPKDRFSAERLKGVDSTLKIQPAELGDSAVYLCASALTSIIDKQFFGPGTRLTVL.

Of note for this clonotype: The conserved final phenylalanine or tryptophan is absent from the CDR3, which likely points to a read error. The chain carries TRBV12-3 or TRBV12-4 and TRBJ1-5, with 7 bases identical to TRBD1. There are 14 residues in the CDR3. The CDR3 DNA is TGTGCCAGTAGTTTAGAGGGGGCGAGTCAGCCCCAGCATTAT. Amino acid sequence: CASSLEGASQPQHY.

This rearrangement joins TRBV6-5 to TRBJ2-1; D uncertain. The germline CDR1 and CDR2 sequences are MNHEY and SVGAGI. This CDR3 region has 12 residues. The V gene lost 8 bases and the J gene lost 9 bases, with 14 bases spanning the gap. The CDR3 DNA follows: TGTGCCAGCGGTGAGACAAGTTTTGAGCAGTTCTTC. Its translation is CASGETSFEQFF.

Worth noting for this clonotype: A read error may account for a junction end that differs from germline. The chain has TRBV10-3 and TRBJ1-1; weak D call: TRBD1 (6 bases). The V gene's germline CDR1 is ENHRY and CDR2 SYGVKD. The CDR3 is 15 amino acids. This CDR3 reads CAISTGGQENTETFF. CDR3 coding DNA: TGTGCCATTTCCACTGGGGGACAAGAGAACACTGAAACTTTCTTT.

Of note for this clonotype: One end of the junction fails to match germline, which may point to a read error. The chain is built from TRBV6-5 and TRBJ2-7, with 8 bases identical to TRBD1. Germline V gene sequence: CDR1 MNHEY, CDR2 SVGAGI. The CDR3 loop spans 14 amino acids. Written as DNA, the CDR3 is TGTGCCAGCAGTCCTGGGACAGGATGCTACGAGCAATACTTC. It yields the protein CASSPGTGCYEQYF.

As to this clonotype: Germline is not matched at one junction end, which may reflect a read error. This chain joins TRBV6-6 and TRBJ1-6; D may be TRBD1 (6 bases). The CDR3 consists of 13 residues. Germline V gene data show CDR1 as MNHNY and CDR2 as SVGAGI (reference sequence). The DNA for the CDR3 is TGTGCCAGCACTTCAACAGGGATTTCAGCCCTCCACTTT. Protein sequence: CASTSTGISALHF.

This clonotype has just one count. This chain links TRBV12-3 or TRBV12-4 with TRBJ2-7; 11 bases align to TRBD1. There are 14 residues in the CDR3. Trimming took 6 bases from V and 13 from J; bases not matched to a gene: 14. The CDR3 protein is CASSRTGGSYGHYF. CDR3 in DNA: TGTGCCAGCAGCCGGACAGGGGGCTCCTACGGGCACTACTTC.

To note about this clonotype: The junction does not match germline at one end; this may be a read error. The chain combines TRBV6-5 with TRBJ2-2; the D call may be TRBD1 or TRBD2 (6 bases each). Germline V gives CDR1 MNHEY, CDR2 SVGAGI. This CDR3 is built from 15 residues. CDR3 sequence: CASSYRGLGTRELFF. Here the CDR3 DNA reads TGTGCCAGTAGTTACCGGGGGCTGGGGACCAGGGAGCTGTTTTTT.